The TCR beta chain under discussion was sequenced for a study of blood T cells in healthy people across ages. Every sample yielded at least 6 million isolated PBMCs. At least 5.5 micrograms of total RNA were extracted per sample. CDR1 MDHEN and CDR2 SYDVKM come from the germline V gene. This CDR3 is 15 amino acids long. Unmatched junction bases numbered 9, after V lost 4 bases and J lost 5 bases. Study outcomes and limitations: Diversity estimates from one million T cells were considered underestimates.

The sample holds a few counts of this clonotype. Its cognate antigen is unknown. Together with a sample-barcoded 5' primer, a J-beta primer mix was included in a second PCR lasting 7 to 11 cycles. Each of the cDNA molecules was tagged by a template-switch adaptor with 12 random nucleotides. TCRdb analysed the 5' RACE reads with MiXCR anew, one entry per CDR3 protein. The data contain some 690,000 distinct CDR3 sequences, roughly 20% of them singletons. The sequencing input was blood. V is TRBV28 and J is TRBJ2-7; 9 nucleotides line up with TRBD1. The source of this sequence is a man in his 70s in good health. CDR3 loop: CASSSPTGGPNEQYF. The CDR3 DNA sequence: TGTGCCAGCAGTTCACCGACAGGGGGGCCCAACGAGCAGTACTTC.